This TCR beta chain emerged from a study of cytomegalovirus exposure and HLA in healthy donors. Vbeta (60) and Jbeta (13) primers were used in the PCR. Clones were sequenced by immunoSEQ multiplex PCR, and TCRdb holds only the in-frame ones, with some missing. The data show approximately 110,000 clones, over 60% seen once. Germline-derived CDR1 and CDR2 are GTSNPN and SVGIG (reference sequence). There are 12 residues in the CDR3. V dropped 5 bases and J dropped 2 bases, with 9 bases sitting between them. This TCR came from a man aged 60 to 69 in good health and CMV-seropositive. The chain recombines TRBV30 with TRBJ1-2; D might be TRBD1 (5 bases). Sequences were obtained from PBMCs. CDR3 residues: CAWGRENYGYTF. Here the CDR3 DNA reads TGTGCCTGGGGCAGGGAAAACTATGGCTACACCTTC. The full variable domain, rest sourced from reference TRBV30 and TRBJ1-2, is SQTIHQWPATLVQPVGSPLSLECTVEGTSNPNLYWYRQAAGRGLQLLFYSVGIGQISSEVPQNLSASRPQDRQFILSSKKLLLSDSGFYLCAWGRENYGYTFGSGTRLTVV.